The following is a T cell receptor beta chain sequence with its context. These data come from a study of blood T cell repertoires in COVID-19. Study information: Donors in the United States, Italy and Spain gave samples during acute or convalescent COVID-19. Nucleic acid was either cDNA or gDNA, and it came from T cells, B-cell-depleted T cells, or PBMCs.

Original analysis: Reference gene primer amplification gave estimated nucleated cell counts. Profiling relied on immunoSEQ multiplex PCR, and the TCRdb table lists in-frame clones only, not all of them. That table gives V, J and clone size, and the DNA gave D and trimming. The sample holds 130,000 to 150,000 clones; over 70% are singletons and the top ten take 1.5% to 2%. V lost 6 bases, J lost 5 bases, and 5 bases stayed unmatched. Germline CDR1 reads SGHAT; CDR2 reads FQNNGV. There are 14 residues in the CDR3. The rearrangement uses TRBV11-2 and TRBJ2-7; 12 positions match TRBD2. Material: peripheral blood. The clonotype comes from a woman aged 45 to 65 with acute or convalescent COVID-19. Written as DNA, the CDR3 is TGTGCCAGCAGTCAAAGGACTAGCGGGAACGAGCAGTACTTC. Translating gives CASSQRTSGNEQYF.